A selection of T cell receptor beta chains follows, all from one sample in a study of cytomegalovirus exposure and HLA in healthy donors. Sequencing used immunoSEQ multiplex PCR; TCRdb keeps in-frame clones, though not all of them. The top ten hold under 4.5% of the sample, which has around 100,000 clones, 65% to 85% seen once. The sample taken for sequencing was PBMCs. Source of these receptors: a man aged 45-65 years in good health and CMV-seropositive. Both conserved end residues are trimmed from each CDR3. A clone size is listed for some rows: how often the clone was seen (once, few, many), or a class if it is expanded.

>TRBJ2-1|NA|TRBV14
ASSPGLAGTWVYNEQF
>TRBJ1-1|NA|TRBV19
ASIDNPGDSEAF
>TRBJ1-2|NA|TRBV14
ASSQDGRGYGYT
>TRBJ2-5|NA|TRBV11-2
ASSWAGGPQETQY
>TRBJ2-3|NA|TRBV28
ASSPTSGSPDTQY
>TRBJ1-4|NA|TRBV6-1
ASSQGDSPNEKLF
>TRBJ2-7|NA|TRBV5-3
ARSLGLDGILASGQY
>TRBJ2-7|NA|TRBV10-3
AISAEEEQY
>TRBJ1-2|NA|TRBV9
ASSDGQGRPYGYT
>TRBJ2-3|NA|TRBV7-8
ASSSGLAGADTQY
>TRBJ2-3|NA|TRBV4-2
ASSQTTVLPDTQY
>TRBJ2-7|NA|TRBV14
ASSQQGYEQY
>TRBJ2-5|NA|TRBV5-1
ASSPSGRGETQY
>TRBJ2-1|NA|TRBV21-1
ASSNYDQGGQF
>TRBJ1-2|NA|TRBV9
ASSVEGTLNYGYT
>TRBJ2-5|NA|TRBV19
ASSRRLAPERETQY
>TRBJ2-1|once|TRBV15
ATSSTAISYNEQF
>TRBJ2-2|NA|TRBV6-5
ASSYSGRGKSGELF
>TRBJ2-1|few|TRBV5-1
ASEGTSGAYNEQF
>TRBJ2-2|NA|TRBV10-1
ASSESLAGKGELF
>TRBJ1-2|once|TRBV28
ATYSTDQYGYT
>TRBJ2-5|NA|TRBV19
ASRSATSGRQETQY
>TRBJ1-5|once|TRBV19
ASRGEYSNQPQH
>TRBJ1-4|once|TRBV5-6
ASSRGGQGSEKLF
>NA|once|TRBV10-3
AIGPRSGQGAYEQY
>TRBJ2-7|once|TRBV7-2
ASSLEGGSSYEQY
>TRBJ2-2|NA|TRBV28
ASSLPGQGFSGELF
>TRBJ2-1|NA|TRBV7-9
ASSLTGTSNEQF
>TRBJ1-4|NA|TRBV5-1
ASSSYAGGGEKLF
>TRBJ2-2|once|TRBV10-3
AISEPTGSGELF
>TRBJ2-5|NA|TRBV7-2
ASSFASGSGETQY
>TRBJ2-4|NA|TRBV29-1
SVGKQGSSSKNIQY
>TRBJ2-7|NA|TRBV7-9
ASSPRQSKGYEQY
>TRBJ2-5|NA|TRBV6-6
ASRRLAGQETQY
>TRBJ2-7|NA|TRBV7-9
ASSYSPGLASYEQY
>TRBJ2-5|NA|TRBV5-1
ASSSDNQETQY
>TRBJ1-2|NA|TRBV6-5
ASSYFAGLDLYGYT
>TRBJ1-1|few|TRBV29-1
SVAEGRDTEAF
>TRBJ2-3|once|TRBV5-1
ASSTGVADTQY
>TRBJ2-2|once|TRBV27
ASSFQVTNTGELF
>TRBJ2-1|NA|TRBV6-6
ASSYGTVSHNEQF
>TRBJ2-1|NA|TRBV13
ASSFNQRTEQF
>TRBJ1-5|NA|TRBV10-1
ASSEPGQPQH
>TRBJ2-3|NA|TRBV5-1
ASNLGGTDTQY
>TRBJ1-4|NA|TRBV28
ASSAADQGDEKLF
>TRBJ2-7|NA|TRBV11-1
ASSLGAVYEQY
>TRBJ1-1|NA|TRBV19
ASSTLTGQGRTEAF
>TRBJ1-1|NA|TRBV28
ASRPPGSNTEAF
>TRBJ2-5|few|TRBV2
ASRVRQGARETQY
>TRBJ2-7|NA|TRBV9
ASSPRDRVHEQY
>TRBJ1-4|NA|TRBV2
ASSEGTGREKLF
>TRBJ2-7|few|TRBV6-1
ASNSGSSYEQY
>TRBJ2-5|NA|TRBV11-2
ASSLMQGQETQY
>TRBJ1-5|NA|TRBV5-1
ASSLVSAQGPQH
>TRBJ2-1|NA|TRBV15
ATSREVAGGIEQF